This TCR beta chain derives from a study of blood T cell repertoires in COVID-19. Study context: COVID-19 samples collected from the United States, Italy and Spain covered acute and convalescent phases.

Per the germline V gene, CDR1 is LGHDT and CDR2 is YNNKEL (reference sequence). V lost 4 bases, J lost 5 bases, and 17 bases stayed unmatched. CDR3 length equals 18 residues. As processed by the authors: Using reference gene primer amplification, nucleated cell counts were estimated. Generated by immunoSEQ multiplex PCR, the TCRdb table keeps only in-frame clones and is missing some. That table is the source of V, J and clone size, and D and trimming were worked out from the DNA. The sample records 250,000 to 300,000 clones, approximately 90% being singletons. The clonotype comes from a human donor in a cohort exposed to, infected with or recovered from COVID-19 (not recorded which). The donor label of this sample is uncertain. The specimen sequenced was PBMCs or T cells enriched from blood (not recorded which). The chain joins TRBV3-1 (or the pseudogene TRBV3-2) to TRBJ1-2; 9 bases are a match to TRBD1. CDR3 residues: CASSPSGTGPWGGYGYTF. The CDR3 region has the DNA TGTGCCAGCAGCCCATCCGGGACAGGGCCGTGGGGGGGATATGGCTACACCTTC.